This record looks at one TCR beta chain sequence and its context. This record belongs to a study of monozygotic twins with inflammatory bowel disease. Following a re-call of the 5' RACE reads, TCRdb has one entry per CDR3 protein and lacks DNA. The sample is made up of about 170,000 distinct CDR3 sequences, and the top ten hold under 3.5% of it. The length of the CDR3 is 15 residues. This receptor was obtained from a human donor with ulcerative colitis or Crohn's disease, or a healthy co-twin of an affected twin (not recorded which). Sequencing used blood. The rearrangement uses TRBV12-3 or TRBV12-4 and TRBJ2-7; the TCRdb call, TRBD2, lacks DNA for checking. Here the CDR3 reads CASSWEGWGPSITDF.